The rows below give T cell receptor beta chains drawn from one sample of a study of cytomegalovirus exposure and HLA in healthy donors. Using immunoSEQ multiplex PCR, the repertoire was profiled, and TCRdb retains in-frame clones only, with some absent. Of about 56,000 clones in the sample, around nine tenths were seen once. Sequencing was carried out using PBMCs. These receptors were taken from a man younger than 30 in good health and CMV-seronegative. Each CDR3 is given with its conserved first and last residue. The D gene is left open where the match is weak.

NA	TRBV7-9	TRBJ1-3	CASSLGLTPNSGNTIYF
NA	TRBV27	TRBJ2-2	CASSPTQGTGELFF
NA	TRBV4-1	TRBJ2-7	CASSHRQGWYEQYF
TRBD1	TRBV28	TRBJ1-5	CASSLGQGADNQPQHF
TRBD1	TRBV19	TRBJ2-1	CASSIVFTGGDEQFF
NA	TRBV19	TRBJ2-4	CASSPLRQVKNIQYF
TRBD2	TRBV28	TRBJ2-2	CASTLAGITGELFF
TRBD1	TRBV7-2	TRBJ2-1	CASSFQGGGGEQFF
NA	TRBV28	TRBJ2-5	CASRSVQGAETQYF
TRBD1	TRBV7-9	TRBJ1-1	CASSLATGKKTEAFF
NA	TRBV7-9	TRBJ2-5	CASSLRGYGETQYF
TRBD1	TRBV4-3	TRBJ1-2	CASSQTGQGVHTF
NA	TRBV5-1	TRBJ2-3	CASSLIRDTQYF
NA	TRBV7-7	TRBJ2-1	CASSSTGASGNEQFF
NA	TRBV10-3	TRBJ1-1	CAISDGPEAFF
NA	TRBV7-9	TRBJ2-1	CASSLGTHSYNEQFF
NA	TRBV28	TRBJ1-5	CASSSWTRVKDQPQHF
TRBD1	TRBV5-1	TRBJ2-3	CASSGTGPPDTQYF